Listed here are 18 T cell receptor beta chains from one sample, sequenced in a study of T-cell memory formation after mild COVID-19. Each CDR3 protein gets one entry after TCRdb re-called the 5' RACE reads with MiXCR. The sample has roughly 510,000 distinct CDR3 sequences, around 15% seen once; the top ten hold roughly 8.2%. The sequencing sample was made of PBMCs or a T cell subset sorted from them (not recorded which). Every receptor here comes from an adult woman who had mild COVID-19 (a few samples of this study predate the infection). Cell type and time point are not known.

Only a few counts were recorded for this clonotype. The V and J genes are TRBV20-1 and TRBJ2-7, with D perhaps assigned TRBD1 or TRBD2 (7 bases each). This CDR3 region has 14 residues. Germline V gene data show CDR1 as DFQATT and CDR2 as SNEGSKA (reference sequence). Trimming shortened V by 3 bases and J by 3 bases, and 15 bases separated the two germline ends. In DNA, the CDR3 is TGCAGTGCTAGGAACCCAGGGGGGGACTACGAGCAGTACTTC. Its translation: CSARNPGGDYEQYF.

This clonotype was found many times. The CDR3 loop is CASSISQGIGTEAFF. The CDR3 DNA follows: TGCGCCAGCAGCATTTCACAGGGTATCGGCACTGAAGCTTTCTTT. This rearrangement joins TRBV5-1 to TRBJ1-1, with TRBD1 as a possible D gene (6 bases). Trimming shortened V by 4 bases and J by 4 bases, and 17 bases separated the two germline ends. This CDR3 comprises 15 residues. Germline CDR1 and CDR2: SGHRS and YFSETQ.

The chain carries TRBV4-1 and TRBJ1-5; possibly TRBD1 for D (5 bases). This CDR3 comprises 15 residues. The V gene's germline CDR1 is MGHRA and CDR2 YSYEKL. V lost 4 bases to trimming and J lost 4 bases, with 14 bases between them. The CDR3, as DNA: TGCGCCAGCAGCCCCCCGGCAGGGTCGAATCAGCCCCAGCATTTT. As protein: CASSPPAGSNQPQHF.

This clonotype was counted a few times. The J gene is TRBJ1-3, the V gene TRBV14; 7 nucleotides agree with TRBD1. V was clipped by 4 bases and J by 0 bases; unmatched bases: 6. This CDR3 region has 16 residues. Germline V lookup: CDR1 SGHDN, CDR2 FVKESK. CDR3 coding DNA: TGTGCCAGCAGCCGACAGGGAGCGAGCTCTGGAAACACCATATATTTT. Translation gives CASSRQGASSGNTIYF.

This chain uses TRBV20-1 with TRBJ2-7; D is perhaps TRBD1 (5 bases). Trimming stripped 5 bases from V and 3 bases from J, with 14 bases between. Per the germline V gene, CDR1 is DFQATT and CDR2 is SNEGSKA (reference sequence). The CDR3 consists of 13 residues. CDR3 in amino acids: CSAAPTVRYEQYF. In DNA, the CDR3 is TGCAGTGCTGCCCCGACAGTGCGCTACGAGCAGTACTTC.

This clonotype was seen a handful of times. The chain employs TRBV11-2 and TRBJ1-1; 7 bases match TRBD1. Per germline, CDR1 SGHAT and CDR2 FQNNGV. The trim removed 0 bases at V and 4 bases at J, leaving 2 bases unmatched. The CDR3 runs to 14 residues. CDR3 coding DNA: TGTGCCAGCAGCTTAGAGGACAGGATCACTGAAGCTTTCTTT. This encodes CASSLEDRITEAFF.

This clonotype came up a few times. The chain recombines TRBV5-1 with TRBJ2-1; tentatively, D is TRBD2 (5 bases). Germline CDR1 SGHRS, CDR2 YFSETQ. This CDR3 has 14 residues. Trimming took 0 bases from V and 6 from J, leaving 10 bases between them. CDR3 nucleotides: TGCGCCAGCAGCTTGGATCTAGCTTTCAATGAGCAGTTCTTC. Its protein product is CASSLDLAFNEQFF.

As DNA, the CDR3 is TGTGCCAGCAGCTTAGGGTTGTTTCAGCCCCAGCATTTT. Encoded protein: CASSLGLFQPQHF. The chain employs TRBV7-3 and TRBJ1-5; D is unresolved. Germline V CDR1 and CDR2: SGHTA, FQGTGA. This CDR3 is 13 amino acids long. V lost 2 bases to trimming and J lost 6 bases, with 8 bases between them. Drawing the rest from reference TRBV7-3 and TRBJ1-5, the complete variable domain is GAGVSQTPSNKVTEKGKYVELRCDPISGHTALYWYRQSLGQGPEFLIYFQGTGAADDSGLPNDRFFAVRPEGSVSTLKIQRTERGDSAVYLCASSLGLFQPQHFGDGTRLSIL.

This clonotype has ten or more counts. The chain has TRBV5-4 and TRBJ2-3, with D perhaps being TRBD1 or TRBD2 (6 bases each). Per the germline V gene, CDR1 is SGHNT and CDR2 is YYREEE (reference sequence). The CDR3 totals 15 residues. V was cut by 4 bases and J by 6 bases, with 18 bases left in between. CDR3 sequence: CASSRTAVAADTQYF. CDR3 nucleotide sequence: TGTGCCAGCAGCCGGACAGCGGTAGCGGCCGATACGCAGTATTTT. Full variable domain (outside the CDR3, taken from reference TRBV5-4 and TRBJ2-3): ETGVTQSPTHLIKTRGQQVTLRCSSQSGHNTVSWYQQALGQGPQFIFQYYREEENGRGNFPPRFSGLQFPNYSSELNVNALELDDSALYLCASSRTAVAADTQYFGPGTRLTVL.

This clonotype was counted a few times. The chain employs TRBV7-9 and TRBJ2-3; 8 nucleotides agree with TRBD1. V trimming: 4 bases; J trimming: 6 bases; junction bases outside the gene matches: 9. Germline lookup yields CDR1 SEHNR and CDR2 FQNEAQ (reference sequence). The CDR3 contains 15 residues. Here the CDR3 reads CASSYLQGEMDTQYF. The CDR3 DNA follows: TGTGCCAGCAGCTATCTACAGGGGGAGATGGATACGCAGTATTTT.

The V gene is TRBV5-1, the J gene TRBJ1-2, with TRBD1 as a possible D gene (5 bases). Germline loops: CDR1 SGHRS, CDR2 YFSETQ. V gave up 2 bases and J gave up 0 bases, with 14 bases separating them. The CDR3 has 16 residues. The CDR3 DNA sequence: TGCGCCAGCAGCTTTGGCAGGGCTTTAGCTAACTATGGCTACACCTTC. It translates to CASSFGRALANYGYTF.

This clonotype was detected many times. The V and J genes are TRBV11-2 and TRBJ2-7; D remains ambiguous. V was cut by 3 bases and J by 2 bases, with 8 bases left in between. The CDR3 is made up of 13 amino acids. Germline-derived CDR1 and CDR2 are SGHAT and FQNNGV. The CDR3 sequence: CASSFGRTYEQYF. Written as DNA, the CDR3 is TGTGCCAGCAGCTTTGGCAGAACCTACGAGCAGTACTTC.

This chain links TRBV5-1 with TRBJ2-2, with D maybe TRBD1 (5 bases). The CDR3 contains 13 residues. Germline V CDR1 and CDR2: SGHRS, YFSETQ. V was cut by 7 bases and J by 3 bases, with 10 bases left in between. This chain's CDR3 is CASASRDTGELFF. CDR3 sequence (DNA): TGCGCCAGCGCAAGCAGGGACACCGGGGAGCTGTTTTTT.

The V and J genes are TRBV12-3 or TRBV12-4 and TRBJ2-1; D gene uncertain. The CDR3 loop spans 15 amino acids. V lost 2 bases to trimming and J lost 0 bases, with 8 bases between them. The CDR3 loop reads CASSLQRSSYNEQFF. The CDR3 bases are TGTGCCAGCAGTTTACAGAGGAGCTCCTACAATGAGCAGTTCTTC.

This clonotype was found a few times. The rearrangement joins TRBV4-2 to TRBJ1-2, with 8 bases fitting TRBD1. Germline V lookup: CDR1 LGHNA, CDR2 YNFKEQ. The CDR3 loop spans 17 amino acids. The V and J ends lost 0 bases and 7 bases, in that order; junction bases with no gene match: 13. CDR3 sequence: CASSQDLIGQGGSGYTF. For the CDR3, the DNA is TGTGCCAGCAGCCAAGATTTAATAGGACAGGGCGGATCTGGCTACACCTTC.

V usage is TRBV6-1 and J usage is TRBJ1-6; 8 bases match TRBD1. With 7 bases clipped from V and 10 bases from J, the junction kept 9 bases outside the gene matches. Germline CDR1 and CDR2: MNHNS and SASEGT. This CDR3 has 14 amino acids. CDR3 DNA sequence: TGTGCCAGCACTTGGACAGGGTGGAAATCACCCCTCCACTTT. Amino acids: CASTWTGWKSPLHF.

This rearrangement joins TRBV10-3 to TRBJ1-1, with D perhaps matching TRBD1 (5 bases). The V end was cut by 4 bases, the J end by 4 bases, with 13 bases between. Per the germline V gene, CDR1 is ENHRY and CDR2 is SYGVKD. The CDR3 length is 14 residues. CDR3 region: CAISVNGGFTEAFF. The DNA of the CDR3 is TGTGCCATCAGTGTGAACGGGGGTTTCACTGAAGCTTTCTTT.

This clonotype has only a few counts. The V gene is TRBV6-1, the J gene TRBJ1-1, with 7 bases that match TRBD1. The germline V gene encodes CDR1 MNHNS and CDR2 SASEGT. CDR3 length: 13 amino acids. V was pared by 10 bases and J by 1 base, with 6 bases of the junction left unmatched. The CDR3 nucleotides are TGTGCCACATTACAGGGGACGAACACTGAAGCTTTCTTT. Protein: CATLQGTNTEAFF.